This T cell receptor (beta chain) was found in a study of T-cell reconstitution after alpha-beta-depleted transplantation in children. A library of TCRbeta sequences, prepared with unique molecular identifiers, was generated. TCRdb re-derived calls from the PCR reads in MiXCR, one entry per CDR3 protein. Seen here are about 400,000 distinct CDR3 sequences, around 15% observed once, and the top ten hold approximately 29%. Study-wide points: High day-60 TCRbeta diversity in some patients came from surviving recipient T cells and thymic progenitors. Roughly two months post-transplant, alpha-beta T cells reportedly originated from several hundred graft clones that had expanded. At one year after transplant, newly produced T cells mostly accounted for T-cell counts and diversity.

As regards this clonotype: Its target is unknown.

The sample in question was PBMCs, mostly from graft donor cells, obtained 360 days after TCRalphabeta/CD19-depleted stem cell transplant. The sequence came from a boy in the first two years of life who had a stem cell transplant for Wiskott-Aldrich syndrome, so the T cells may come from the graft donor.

Here the CDR3 DNA reads TGTGCCAGCAGTAAGACCGGGACAGGGGGCTGTGGCTACACCTTC. Residues: CASSKTGTGGCGYTF. The chain links TRBV12-3 or TRBV12-4 to TRBJ1-2, with 12 bases matching TRBD1. V was clipped by 5 bases and J by 7 bases; unmatched bases: 8. The CDR3 spans 15 residues.